This TCR beta chain derives from a study of siplizumab effects on memory and regulatory T cells. Regarding the study as a whole: Significantly reduced by siplizumab was the cumulative frequency of alloreactive sequences, namely those traceable to unstimulated CD4+ memory cells. The average Treg-derived proportion among mappable alloreactive CD4+ clones was 65% to 70% with siplizumab versus 26.9% in controls.

The germline V gene has CDR1 SGHTS and CDR2 YDEGEE. Trimming took off 2 bases at V and 4 bases at J, with 19 bases between the two ends. The CDR3 runs 17 residues. On this clone: The antigen remains unidentified.

Each sample had 95,000 to 100,000 TCR templates assayed. Sequenced by immunoSEQ multiplex PCR; TCRdb stores in-frame clones only, minus some. The sample lists 80,000 to 130,000 clones; 92% were seen once. This clonotype was sampled from a human donor in good health. The source material was Tregs sorted from blood. The chain has TRBV5-8 and TRBJ2-1; possible D gene TRBD2, 6 bases. This CDR3 reads CASSLGAGTGLYNEQFF. The CDR3 coding sequence is TGTGCCAGCAGCTTAGGTGCGGGGACTGGGTTATACAATGAGCAGTTCTTC. The entire variable domain, with the rest obtained from reference TRBV5-8 and TRBJ2-1, is as follows: EAGVTQSPTHLIKTRGQQATLRCSPISGHTSVYWYQQALGLGLQFLLWYDEGEERNRGNFPPRFSGRQFPNYSSELNVNALELEDSALYLCASSLGAGTGLYNEQFFGPGTRLTVL.